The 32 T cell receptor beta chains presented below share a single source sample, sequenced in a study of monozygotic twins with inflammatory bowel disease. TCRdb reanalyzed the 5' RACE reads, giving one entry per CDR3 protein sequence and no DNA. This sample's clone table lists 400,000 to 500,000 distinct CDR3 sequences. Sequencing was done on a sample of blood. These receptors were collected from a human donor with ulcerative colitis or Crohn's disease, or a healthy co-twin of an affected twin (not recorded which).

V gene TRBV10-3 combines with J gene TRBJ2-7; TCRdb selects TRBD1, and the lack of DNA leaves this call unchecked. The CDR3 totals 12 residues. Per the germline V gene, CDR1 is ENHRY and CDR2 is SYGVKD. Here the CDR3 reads CAISPRGYEQYF.

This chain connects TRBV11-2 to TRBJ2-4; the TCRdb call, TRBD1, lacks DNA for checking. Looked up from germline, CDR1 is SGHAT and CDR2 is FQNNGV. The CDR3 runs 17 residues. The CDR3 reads CASSNNPGGPAKNIQYF.

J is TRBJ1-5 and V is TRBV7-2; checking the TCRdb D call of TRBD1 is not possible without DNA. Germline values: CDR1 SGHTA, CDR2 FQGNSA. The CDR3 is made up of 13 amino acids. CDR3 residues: CASSSQGSGPQHF.

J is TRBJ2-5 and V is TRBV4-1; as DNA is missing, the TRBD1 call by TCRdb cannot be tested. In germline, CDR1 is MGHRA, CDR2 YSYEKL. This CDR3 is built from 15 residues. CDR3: CASSQTPGAPETQYF.

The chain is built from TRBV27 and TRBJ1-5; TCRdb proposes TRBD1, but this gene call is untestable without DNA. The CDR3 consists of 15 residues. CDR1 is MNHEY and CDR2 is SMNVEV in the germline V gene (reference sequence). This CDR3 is CASSLVPGSNQPQHF.

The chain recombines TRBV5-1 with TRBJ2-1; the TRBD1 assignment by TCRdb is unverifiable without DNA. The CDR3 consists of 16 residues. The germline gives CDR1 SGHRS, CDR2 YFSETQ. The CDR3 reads CASSHLSGGPNNEQFF.

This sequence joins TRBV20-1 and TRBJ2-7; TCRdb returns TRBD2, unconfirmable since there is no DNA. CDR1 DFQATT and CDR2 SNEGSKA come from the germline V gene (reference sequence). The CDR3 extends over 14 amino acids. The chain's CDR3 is CSARGGLATYEQYF.

CDR3 region: CASSESGRTDTQYF. The chain couples TRBV10-1 to TRBJ2-3. CDR1 is WNHNN and CDR2 is SYGVQD in the germline V gene (reference sequence). CDR3 length: 14 amino acids.

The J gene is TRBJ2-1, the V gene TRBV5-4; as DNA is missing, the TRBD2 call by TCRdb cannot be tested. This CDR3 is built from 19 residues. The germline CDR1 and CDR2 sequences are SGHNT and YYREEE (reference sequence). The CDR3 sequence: CASSLPGTSGPRAYNEQFF. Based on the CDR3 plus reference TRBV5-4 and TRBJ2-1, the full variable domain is ETGVTQSPTHLIKTRGQQVTLRCSSQSGHNTVSWYQQALGQGPQFIFQYYREEENGRGNFPPRFSGLQFPNYSSELNVNALELDDSALYLCASSLPGTSGPRAYNEQFFGPGTRLTVL.

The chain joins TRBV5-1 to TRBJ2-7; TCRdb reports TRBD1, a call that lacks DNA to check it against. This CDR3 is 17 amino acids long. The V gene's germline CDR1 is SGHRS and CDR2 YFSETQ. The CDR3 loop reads CASSISTDTGSLYEQYF.

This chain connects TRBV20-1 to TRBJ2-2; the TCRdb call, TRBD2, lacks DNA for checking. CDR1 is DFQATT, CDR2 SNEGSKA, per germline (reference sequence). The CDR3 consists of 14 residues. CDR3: CSAQLAGGGGELFF.

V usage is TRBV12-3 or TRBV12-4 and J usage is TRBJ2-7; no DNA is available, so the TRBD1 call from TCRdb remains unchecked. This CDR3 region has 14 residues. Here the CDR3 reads CASSWGTGQWEQYF.

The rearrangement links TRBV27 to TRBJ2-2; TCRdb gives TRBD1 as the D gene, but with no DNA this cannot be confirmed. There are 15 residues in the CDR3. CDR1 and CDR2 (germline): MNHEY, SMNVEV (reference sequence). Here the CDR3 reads CASSFSTAPAGELFF.

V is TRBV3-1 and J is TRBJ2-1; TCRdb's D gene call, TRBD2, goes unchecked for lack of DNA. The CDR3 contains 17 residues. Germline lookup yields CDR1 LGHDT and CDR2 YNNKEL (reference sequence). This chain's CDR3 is CASSDGLARIFYNEQFF.

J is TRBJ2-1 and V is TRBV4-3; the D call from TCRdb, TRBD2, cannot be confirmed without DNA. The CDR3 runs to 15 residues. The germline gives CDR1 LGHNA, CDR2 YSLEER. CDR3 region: CASSQDYLGHDEQFF.

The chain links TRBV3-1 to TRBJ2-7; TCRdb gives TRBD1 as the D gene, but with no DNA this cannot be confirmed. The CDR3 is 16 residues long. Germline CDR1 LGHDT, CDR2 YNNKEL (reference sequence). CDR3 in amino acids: CASSQAGWQGNYEQYF.

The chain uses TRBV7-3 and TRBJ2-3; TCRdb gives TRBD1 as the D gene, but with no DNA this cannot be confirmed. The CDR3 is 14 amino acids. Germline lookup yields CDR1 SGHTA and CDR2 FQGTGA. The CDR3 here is CASSLNPGPDTQYF.

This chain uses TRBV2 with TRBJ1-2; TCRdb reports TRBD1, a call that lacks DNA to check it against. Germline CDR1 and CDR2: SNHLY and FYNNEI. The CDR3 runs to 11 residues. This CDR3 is CASHGGYGYTF.

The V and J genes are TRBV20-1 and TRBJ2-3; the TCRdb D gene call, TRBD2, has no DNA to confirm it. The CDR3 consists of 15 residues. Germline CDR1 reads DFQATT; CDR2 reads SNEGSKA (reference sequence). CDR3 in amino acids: CSASHTSGSPDTQYF.

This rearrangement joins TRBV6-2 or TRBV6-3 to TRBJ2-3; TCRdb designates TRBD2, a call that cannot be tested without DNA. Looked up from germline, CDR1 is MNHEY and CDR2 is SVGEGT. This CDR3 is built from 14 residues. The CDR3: CASSFGGAADTQYF.

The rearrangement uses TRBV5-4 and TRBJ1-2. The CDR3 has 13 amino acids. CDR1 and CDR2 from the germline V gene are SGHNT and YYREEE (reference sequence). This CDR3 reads CASSRWEGEDYTF.

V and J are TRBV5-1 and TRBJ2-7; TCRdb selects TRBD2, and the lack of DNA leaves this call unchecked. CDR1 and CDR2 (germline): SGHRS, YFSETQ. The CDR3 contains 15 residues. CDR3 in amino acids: CASSRGTSGNYEQYF.

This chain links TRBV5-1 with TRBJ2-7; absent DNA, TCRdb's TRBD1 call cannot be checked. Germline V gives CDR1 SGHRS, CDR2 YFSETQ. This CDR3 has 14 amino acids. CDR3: CASSGGSHSHEQYF.

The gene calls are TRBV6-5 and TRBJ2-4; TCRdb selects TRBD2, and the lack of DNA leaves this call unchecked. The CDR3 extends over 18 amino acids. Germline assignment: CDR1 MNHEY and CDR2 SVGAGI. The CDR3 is CASSFGTSGPGAKNIQYF.

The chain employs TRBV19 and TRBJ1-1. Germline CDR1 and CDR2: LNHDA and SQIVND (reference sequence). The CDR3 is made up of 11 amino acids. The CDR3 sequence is CASLAVTEAFF.

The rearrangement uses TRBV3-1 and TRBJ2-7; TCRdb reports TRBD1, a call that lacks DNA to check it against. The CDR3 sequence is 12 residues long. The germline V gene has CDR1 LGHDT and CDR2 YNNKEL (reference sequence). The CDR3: CASSLLGGEQYF.

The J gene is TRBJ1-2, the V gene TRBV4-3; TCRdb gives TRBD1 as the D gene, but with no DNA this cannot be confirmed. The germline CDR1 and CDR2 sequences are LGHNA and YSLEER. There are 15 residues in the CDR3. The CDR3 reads CASSQDNRGSYGYTF.

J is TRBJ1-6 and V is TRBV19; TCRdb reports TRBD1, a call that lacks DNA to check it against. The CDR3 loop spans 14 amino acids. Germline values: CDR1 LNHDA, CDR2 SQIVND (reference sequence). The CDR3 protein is CASSITGAYTPLHF.

CDR3 sequence reads: CASRSIRAYEQYF. This chain connects TRBV27 to TRBJ2-7. The germline V gene encodes CDR1 MNHEY and CDR2 SMNVEV (reference sequence). The CDR3 is made up of 13 amino acids.

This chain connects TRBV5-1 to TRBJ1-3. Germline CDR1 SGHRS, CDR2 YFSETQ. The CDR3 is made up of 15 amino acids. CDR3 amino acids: CASSLHSASGNTIYF.

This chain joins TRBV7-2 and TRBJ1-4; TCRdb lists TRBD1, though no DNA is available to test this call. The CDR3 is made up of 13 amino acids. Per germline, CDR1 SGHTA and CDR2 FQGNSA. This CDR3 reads CASGGRLGEKLFF.

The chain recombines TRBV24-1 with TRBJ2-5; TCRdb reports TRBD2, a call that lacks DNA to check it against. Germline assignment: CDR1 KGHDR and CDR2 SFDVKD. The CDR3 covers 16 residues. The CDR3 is CATSDFHSPQSETQYF.